The source of this T cell receptor beta chain is a study of identical twins (dated by TCRdb to 2016 to 2017). Study-level background: The study deep-sequenced TCR alpha and beta repertoires from monozygotic twins, unrelated adults of various ages and cord blood to test whether fetal clonotypes persist. To rule out contamination, replicate twin experiments were performed at different times with different library preparation protocols.

Library method: 5' RACE. TCRdb lists the instrument as Illumina HiSeq 2000. Template switching introduced a universal primer binding site; the final cDNA contained a unique molecular identifier, enabling accurate counting of TCR cDNA molecules. Specific primers in the conserved constant-segment region were used to synthesize first-strand cDNA for TCR alpha and beta chains. Each cDNA library was double barcoded, with a SMART-Mk sample barcode plus Illumina barcodes, to control for contamination. Two successive PCR steps introduced TruSeq adapter sequences along with Illumina sample barcodes. The Illumina HiSeq platform was used with custom primers to sequence TCR alpha and beta cDNA libraries. In the original analysis: Raw reads were processed with MiGEC to extract unique molecular identifiers, and MiXCR was used to determine CDR3 positions. For each individual, recombination models were inferred using an EM algorithm with the repgenHMM and IGoR tools. Shared clonotypes were analyzed with the tcR package in R, and sharing was normalized by the product of cloneset sizes. To study raw recombination without the effects of thymic and clonal selection, out-of-frame nonproductive sequences were analyzed. TCRdb reran the public reads through fastp at Q25 and MiXCR, keeping productive beta chains. Records with the same CDR3 protein are collapsed into one entry carrying the most frequent genes and DNA. Clone size and V and J calls follow TCRdb, not the original study. The sample has around 1.7 million distinct CDR3 sequences on record, around 33% of them singletons. The ten largest account for over 0.25% of the sample.

Only healthy Caucasian donors were included. Reading from cysteine to phenylalanine, the CDR3 counts 16 amino acids. The read is trimmed to its CDR3 DNA, 48 bases read in frame from base 1. In the germline V gene, CDR1 corresponds to MDHEN and CDR2 to SYDVKM. Trimming leaves V shorter by 6 bases and J shorter by 1 base, with the junction holding 7 bases beyond the gene matches. What the authors observed across the whole study: Compared with coincidental sharing between unrelated individuals, an excess of low generation-probability sequences was observed among out-of-frame TCR alpha sequences shared between twins. A weaker excess of twin sharing was found in beta out-of-frame sequences because the signal-to-noise ratio was lowered by fewer shared sequences. Because the same donors could not be followed over many years, the conclusions relied on cross-sectional statistical analysis. Zero-insertion analyses could be partly confounded by invariant T cells such as MAIT and iNKT, although diverse VJ usage argued against such confounding for most clonotypes. Fewer insertions were carried by abundant cord blood beta clonotypes, a similar but weaker trend appeared in young adult naive repertoires, and no such trend appeared in memory repertoires. In monozygotic twins, recombination models systematically underestimated out-of-frame TCR alpha sharing, but the models matched the sharing seen between unrelated individuals.

There are a few counts of this clonotype. It lacks a known antigen. No much larger clonotype is one base removed from it; base qualities were not supplied. This sequence was found in a newborn girl in good health. The sequencing input was cord blood. The sequence joins TRBV28 to TRBJ2-3, with 10 junctional bases fitting TRBD2. The nucleotides are TGTGCCAGCAGCCCTCTAGCGGGAGTGGGCACAGATACGCAGTATTTT. Protein translation: CASSPLAGVGTDTQYF.